This TCR beta chain was captured by sequencing in a study of T cells in Graves' hyperthyroidism and ophthalmopathy. The germline V gene encodes CDR1 SEHNR and CDR2 FQNEAQ (reference sequence). This CDR3 contains 17 residues. Trimming removed 5 bases from V and 10 bases from J; junction bases left unmatched: 21. TCR beta CDR3 regions were amplified from RNA transcripts. TCR CDR3 regions were first amplified by RT-PCR with HTBI primers. TCRdb ran MiXCR on the multiplex PCR reads and lists one entry per CDR3 protein. The profile shows 480,000 or so distinct CDR3 sequences, approximately 49% of them singletons. Findings and caveats of the study: The model's output predicted ophthalmopathy at a median of around 7 months prior to onset. Most thyroid clonotypes expanded above 0.001 appeared in blood too. Ophthalmopathy could be told apart from stable hyperthyroidism with a 13 V-J model.

This clonotype was counted at least ten times. Its specificity is unknown. Diagnoses rested on clinical symptoms, serum thyroxine and TRAb, thyroid ultrasound and orbital computed tomography. The genes are TRBV7-9 and TRBJ1-1, with TRBD1 identical over 8 bases. The sequenced sample was peripheral blood or thyroid tissue (not recorded which). The sequence was collected from an adult woman with Graves' disease, either hyperthyroidism or ophthalmopathy (not recorded which). The CDR3 sequence is CASSPRTGNPPQGGAFF. CDR3 DNA: TGTGCCAGCAGCCCACGGACAGGGAATCCACCCCAAGGTGGAGCTTTCTTT.